The 22 T cell receptor beta chains presented below share a single source sample, sequenced in a study of OX40 agonist ivuxolimab in advanced cancers. This table comes from immunoSEQ multiplex PCR, and its TCRdb copy is limited to in-frame clones, with some not included. The sample has nearly 70,000 clones; 86% are singletons. The sample was CD4+ or CD8+ T cells sorted from blood, taken in a trial of the OX40 agonist ivuxolimab. These receptors originate from an adult with an advanced solid tumor such as melanoma, head and neck, liver or kidney cancer.

The chain employs TRBV5-4 and TRBJ2-1; maybe TRBD2 (5 bases). CDR1 SGHNT and CDR2 YYREEE come from the germline V gene (reference sequence). This CDR3 contains 14 residues. Trimming cost V 6 bases and J 3 bases, with 13 bases left between them. CDR3 DNA sequence: TGTGCCAGCACACGGGGATGGAACTACAATGAGCAGTTCTTC. Translation: CASTRGWNYNEQFF.

This clone showed up just a few times. The chain carries TRBV4-3 and TRBJ1-6; D gene uncertain. The CDR3 covers 12 residues. The V end lost 1 base, the J end lost 13 bases, and 8 bases lay between the germline ends. Looked up from germline, CDR1 is LGHNA and CDR2 is YSLEER. This CDR3 is CASSQARGPLHF. Here the CDR3 DNA reads TGCGCCAGCAGCCAAGCCCGAGGGCCCCTCCACTTT.

The chain uses TRBV18 and TRBJ1-2; D not certain. Per germline, CDR1 KGHSH and CDR2 LQKENI. The length of the CDR3 is 14 residues. V was clipped by 2 bases and J by 3 bases, with 10 bases between them. CDR3 in amino acids: CASSPETGHYGYTF. The DNA for the CDR3 is TGTGCCAGCTCACCAGAAACCGGACACTATGGCTACACCTTC.

The gene calls are TRBV27 and TRBJ1-5, with TRBD1 identical over 7 bases. Germline V gene data show CDR1 as MNHEY and CDR2 as SMNVEV (reference sequence). V shed 2 bases and J 6 bases; nucleotides not matched to a gene: 1. The CDR3 spans 13 residues. The CDR3 DNA reads as TGTGCCAGCAGTTTAACAGGGGTTCAGCCCCAGCATTTT. Protein product: CASSLTGVQPQHF.

This sequence joins TRBV9 and TRBJ1-6, with D possibly TRBD1 on 6 matching bases. The ends were cut back, 3 bases at V and 6 bases at J, with 13 bases in the middle. Germline CDR1 and CDR2: SGDLS and YYNGEE. The CDR3 runs to 15 residues. The CDR3: CASSGGGRINSPLHF. CDR3 coding DNA: TGTGCCAGCAGCGGTGGGGGCAGGATTAATTCACCCCTCCACTTT.

CDR3 DNA sequence: TGTGCCAGCAGTCCACTAGCGGGGGGCCGGGGGGATACGCAGTATTTT. Its translation is CASSPLAGGRGDTQYF. The rearrangement links TRBV28 to TRBJ2-3, with TRBD2 identical over 12 bases. J gave up 6 bases and V 5 bases, and 9 bases lay outside the gene matches. The V gene's germline CDR1 is MDHEN and CDR2 SYDVKM. This CDR3 comprises 16 residues.

The genes are TRBV5-8 and TRBJ2-2; perhaps TRBD1 as D (6 bases). Germline V CDR1 and CDR2: SGHTS, YDEGEE. The CDR3 spans 16 residues. Trimming stripped 4 bases from V and 6 bases from J, with 19 bases between. Written as DNA, the CDR3 is TGTGCCAGCAGCGTCAATAGGGGGAAGACTCCCGGGGAGCTGTTTTTT. This codes for CASSVNRGKTPGELFF.

The gene calls are TRBV4-2 and TRBJ2-5; TRBD1 is a possible D gene (6 bases). The CDR3 extends over 14 amino acids. Looked up from germline, CDR1 is LGHNA and CDR2 is YNFKEQ. Trimming stripped 2 bases from V and 5 bases from J, with 12 bases between. DNA for the CDR3: TGTGCCAGCAGCCAATCACAGGGCGACGAGACCCAGTACTTC. It is translated as CASSQSQGDETQYF.

V usage is TRBV7-9 and J usage is TRBJ1-1; 9 nucleotides match TRBD1. The CDR3 is 14 amino acids. The J segment lost 1 base and the V segment lost 4 bases, leaving 1 base of the junction unmatched. Germline loops: CDR1 SEHNR, CDR2 FQNEAQ (reference sequence). CDR3 bases: TGTGCCAGCAGCTGGGGACAGGGGAACACTGAAGCTTTCTTT. This codes for CASSWGQGNTEAFF.

The chain employs TRBV14 and TRBJ2-3, with a tentative D call TRBD2 (6 bases). Between the trimmed V and J ends, which lost 4 bases and 1 base, there was a span of 15 bases. The CDR3 totals 16 residues. Germline V lookup: CDR1 SGHDN, CDR2 FVKESK. CDR3 loop: CASSRRGGMGTDTQYF. CDR3 DNA sequence: TGTGCCAGCAGCCGAAGGGGCGGGATGGGCACAGATACGCAGTATTTT.

The chain couples TRBV30 to TRBJ1-2, with D unclear. The CDR3 has 14 residues. V lost 6 bases to trimming and J lost 8 bases, with 22 bases between them. CDR1 and CDR2 (germline): GTSNPN, SVGIG (reference sequence). CDR3 DNA: TGTGCCTGCTTTAAGCGGATGACAAACAGCGGCTACACCTTC. Amino acid sequence: CACFKRMTNSGYTF.

The chain combines TRBV4-1 with TRBJ2-6; no clear D gene. With 6 bases removed from V and 0 bases from J, the gap between germline ends came to 9 bases. CDR1 and CDR2 from the germline V gene are MGHRA and YSYEKL. This CDR3 has 15 residues. CDR3 DNA: TGCGCCAGCAGGACCCTCAACTCTGGGGCCAACGTCCTGACTTTC. Protein sequence: CASRTLNSGANVLTF.

The V and J genes are TRBV27 and TRBJ1-5, with no clear D. CDR3 length equals 15 residues. The ends were cut back, 0 bases at V and 3 bases at J, with 9 bases in the middle. Germline assignment: CDR1 MNHEY and CDR2 SMNVEV (reference sequence). The CDR3 sequence: CASSLSRRFNQPQHF. In DNA, the CDR3 is TGTGCCAGCAGTTTATCGCGGAGATTCAATCAGCCCCAGCATTTT.

V and J are TRBV15 and TRBJ1-6; 9 nucleotides align to TRBD1. This CDR3 spans 19 amino acids. V shed 2 bases and J 5 bases; nucleotides not matched to a gene: 13. Germline V gene lookup returns CDR1 LNHNV and CDR2 YYDKDF (reference sequence). CDR3 in DNA: TGTGCCACCAGCAGATCCTACCCAGGGACAGGGCGGGATAATTCACCCCTCCACTTT. This gives the protein CATSRSYPGTGRDNSPLHF.

This clone was observed once. This chain links TRBV5-1 with TRBJ1-4, with D possibly matching TRBD1 (5 bases). Trimming removed 0 bases from V and 5 bases from J, with 8 bases in between. In germline, CDR1 is SGHRS, CDR2 YFSETQ. This CDR3 has 14 amino acids. The CDR3 protein is CASSLGDGNEKLFF. The CDR3 coding sequence is TGCGCCAGCAGCTTGGGGGACGGAAATGAAAAACTGTTTTTT.

V usage is TRBV14 and J usage is TRBJ1-1; TRBD1 is a possible D gene (6 bases). Per the germline V gene, CDR1 is SGHDN and CDR2 is FVKESK. This CDR3 contains 14 residues. Trimming took off 0 bases at V and 4 bases at J, with 9 bases between the two ends. CDR3: CASSQDGGLTEAFF. For the CDR3, the DNA is TGTGCCAGCAGCCAAGACGGGGGGCTCACTGAAGCTTTCTTT.

The gene calls are TRBV7-9 and TRBJ2-2; no clear D. Per germline, CDR1 SEHNR and CDR2 FQNEAQ (reference sequence). This CDR3 has 16 residues. The V gene lost 0 bases and the J gene lost 2 bases, with 10 bases spanning the gap. The CDR3 nucleotides are TGTGCCAGCAGCTTAGCGAAGACGGGTAACACCGGGGAGCTGTTTTTT. Translated, it gives CASSLAKTGNTGELFF. Full variable domain (rest looked up from reference TRBV7-9 and TRBJ2-2): DTGVSQNPRHKITKRGQNVTFRCDPISEHNRLYWYRQTLGQGPEFLTYFQNEAQLEKSRLLSDRFSAERPKGSFSTLEIQRTEQGDSAMYLCASSLAKTGNTGELFFGEGSRLTVL.

The chain employs TRBV11-2 and TRBJ1-5, with unresolved D. CDR1 SGHAT and CDR2 FQNNGV come from the germline V gene. V lost 3 bases and J 1 base, leaving 7 bases between the germline ends. The CDR3 consists of 14 residues. DNA for the CDR3: TGTGCCAGCAGCTTGGGATTGAGCAATCAGCCCCAGCATTTT. It yields the protein CASSLGLSNQPQHF. The entire variable domain, with the rest obtained from reference TRBV11-2 and TRBJ1-5, is as follows: EAGVAQSPRYKIIEKRQSVAFWCNPISGHATLYWYQQILGQGPKLLIQFQNNGVVDDSQLPKDRFSAERLKGVDSTLKIQPAKLEDSAVYLCASSLGLSNQPQHFGDGTRLSIL.

V is TRBV7-2 and J is TRBJ1-5; D may be TRBD1 (5 bases). V was shortened by 6 bases and J by 3 bases, with 12 bases between the two germline ends. Germline CDR1 SGHTA, CDR2 FQGNSA. The CDR3 covers 14 residues. The CDR3 nucleotides read TGTGCCAGCAGTACCGGGACCCTCAATCAGCCCCAGCATTTT. Protein product: CASSTGTLNQPQHF.

The chain employs TRBV19 and TRBJ1-4; a possible D gene is TRBD1 (6 bases). This CDR3 comprises 14 residues. Germline loops: CDR1 LNHDA, CDR2 SQIVND (reference sequence). V dropped 5 bases and J dropped 5 bases, with 12 bases sitting between them. The CDR3 DNA sequence: TGTGCCAGTAGTCGCCGACAGGAGAATGAAAAACTGTTTTTT. This gives the protein CASSRRQENEKLFF.

In its sample, this clone was seen a few times. The chain uses TRBV4-1 and TRBJ1-5; 7 bases line up with TRBD1. V dropped 4 bases and J dropped 3; count of bases not matched to a gene: 3. The germline V gene has CDR1 MGHRA and CDR2 YSYEKL. The CDR3 contains 14 residues. CDR3 DNA: TGCGCCAGCAGCCCTGACAGGGTCAATCAGCCCCAGCATTTT. Translation: CASSPDRVNQPQHF.

This clone was detected only a few times. CDR3 in amino acids: CASSRRMNTEAFF. CDR3 in DNA: TGTGCCAGCTCCCGAAGAATGAACACTGAAGCTTTCTTT. The V call is TRBV25-1, the J call TRBJ1-1; no clear D gene. Trimming pared 8 bases from V and 0 bases from J, leaving 10 bases between. Looked up from germline, CDR1 is MGHDK and CDR2 is SYGVNS. The CDR3 extends over 13 amino acids.